The 31 T cell receptor beta chains listed next were all sequenced from one sample in a study of T cell responses to AZD1222 COVID-19 vaccine. Only in-frame clones appear in the TCRdb table, and some are missing; sequencing was by immunoSEQ multiplex PCR. In the table there are about 160,000 clones, about 92% of which are singletons. The sequencing used peripheral blood, collected on day 0 of MenACWY control vaccination. The receptors stem from an adult in good health.

This clone came up a few times. The chain is built from TRBV3-1 (or the pseudogene TRBV3-2) and TRBJ2-1, with 8 bases identical to TRBD2. The germline gives CDR1 LGHDT, CDR2 YNNKEL (reference sequence). V trimming: 4 bases; J trimming: 7 bases; junction bases outside the gene matches: 12. The CDR3 runs to 16 residues. CDR3 in DNA: TGTGCCAGCAGCCCCCCGGGGCCTAGCGGGCAGAATGAGCAGTTCTTC. It codes for CASSPPGPSGQNEQFF.

The CDR3 region is CASSASTSGRPGEQYF. The CDR3 nucleotides read TGCGCCAGCAGTGCCTCGACTAGCGGGAGGCCGGGGGAGCAGTACTTC. The chain combines TRBV10-1 with TRBJ2-7; 13 bases agree with TRBD2. This CDR3 region has 16 residues. The germline V gene has CDR1 WNHNN and CDR2 SYGVQD (reference sequence). The V gene end was trimmed by 4 bases and the J gene end by 7 bases; junction bases not matched to a gene: 10.

This clone has a single count. The chain combines TRBV19 with TRBJ1-2, with D maybe TRBD1 (5 bases). The length of the CDR3 is 13 residues. Germline values: CDR1 LNHDA, CDR2 SQIVND (reference sequence). The ends were cut back, 6 bases at V and 7 bases at J, with 15 bases in the middle. CDR3 sequence (DNA): TGTGCCAGTAGGGGGCCAGGTTACTCTGGCTACACCTTC. Translating gives CASRGPGYSGYTF.

CDR3 region: CASSFDANTEAFF. The CDR3 DNA follows: TGCGCCAGCAGCTTTGACGCAAACACTGAAGCTTTCTTT. The V call is TRBV5-1, the J call TRBJ1-1; D is ambiguous. Trimming left V 2 bases short and J 2 bases short, with 7 bases between. CDR1 is SGHRS and CDR2 is YFSETQ in the germline V gene. This CDR3 has 13 amino acids.

The V and J genes are TRBV28 and TRBJ2-4, with D hard to call. The germline V and J ends were trimmed by 4 bases and 7 bases, with 11 bases remaining between them. The CDR3 consists of 13 residues. CDR1 and CDR2 (germline): MDHEN, SYDVKM. CDR3 sequence reads: CASSSPPRNIQYF. The CDR3 bases are TGTGCCAGCAGTTCCCCCCCCCGGAACATTCAGTACTTC.

This clone was found once. The chain uses TRBV29-1 and TRBJ1-2; D is perhaps TRBD1 (6 bases). This CDR3 has 13 amino acids. CDR1 and CDR2 from the germline V gene are SQVTM and ANQGSEA. V was shortened by 3 bases and J by 3 bases, with 11 bases between the two germline ends. The CDR3 DNA reads TGCAGCGTTGACCCGGGGGCACACTATGGCTACACCTTC. Amino acids: CSVDPGAHYGYTF. Supplemented by reference TRBV29-1 and TRBJ1-2, the full variable domain reads SAVISQKPSRDICQRGTSLTIQCQVDSQVTMMFWYRQQPGQSLTLIATANQGSEATYESGFVIDKFPISRPNLTFSTLTVSNMSPEDSSIYLCSVDPGAHYGYTFGSGTRLTVV.

The V and J genes are TRBV7-9 and TRBJ1-2, with 8 bases lining up with TRBD1. The CDR3 is made up of 15 amino acids. CDR1 and CDR2 from the germline V gene are SEHNR and FQNEAQ (reference sequence). V was pared by 2 bases and J by 6 bases, with 8 bases of the junction left unmatched. CDR3 loop: CASSLFQPGQDGYTF. In DNA, the CDR3 is TGTGCCAGCAGCTTATTTCAGCCGGGACAGGATGGCTACACCTTC.

The V call is TRBV5-6, the J call TRBJ1-4; no reliable D call. V lost 2 bases to trimming and J lost 4 bases, with 9 bases between them. This CDR3 region has 14 residues. The germline V gene has CDR1 SGHDT and CDR2 YYEEEE. CDR3 in amino acids: CASSFGRLNEKLFF. CDR3 in DNA: TGTGCCAGCAGCTTCGGACGGCTTAATGAAAAACTGTTTTTT.

The gene calls are TRBV2 and TRBJ2-1; no definite D call. This CDR3 comprises 11 residues. V was clipped by 5 bases and J by 9 bases, with 8 bases between them. In germline, CDR1 is SNHLY, CDR2 FYNNEI. The CDR3 nucleotides are TGTGCCAGCAGTAAAGGTGGTGAGCAGTTCTTC. Translation: CASSKGGEQFF.

With respect to this clone: An end of the junction differs from the germline gene, which may be a read error. The same CDR3 also results from other DNA sequences found in this sample. The J gene is TRBJ1-1, the V gene TRBV11-3; D unresolved. Germline CDR1 reads SGHNT; CDR2 reads YENEEA. This CDR3 has 11 amino acids. CDR3 sequence: CASSLDLEAFF. In nucleotides, the CDR3 is TGTGCCAGCAGTTTAGACCTTGAAGCTTTCTTT.

This chain joins TRBV18 and TRBJ1-5; D gene uncertain. V was pared by 3 bases and J by 11 bases, with 14 bases between. This CDR3 has 13 residues. Germline CDR1 KGHSH, CDR2 LQKENI. CDR3 region: CASSPSREVTQHF. In nucleotides, the CDR3 is TGTGCCAGCTCACCTTCCCGGGAAGTGACCCAGCATTTT. The full variable domain, with the rest looked up from reference TRBV18 and TRBJ1-5, is NAGVMQNPRHLVRRRGQEARLRCSPMKGHSHVYWYRQLPEEGLKFMVYLQKENIIDESGMPKERFSAEFPKEGPSILRIQQVVRGDSAAYFCASSPSREVTQHFGDGTRLSIL.

This clone was picked up a small number of times. The V call is TRBV5-1, the J call TRBJ2-1, with 7 bases lining up with TRBD2. The CDR3 is 15 amino acids. After removal of 4 bases from V and 2 bases from J, the junction contained 6 bases not matched to a gene. Germline CDR1 is SGHRS and CDR2 is YFSETQ. The CDR3 DNA reads as TGCGCCAGCAGCAACTATCGGGGGGCCTACAATGAGCAGTTCTTC. Encoded protein: CASSNYRGAYNEQFF.

V and J are TRBV9 and TRBJ1-2, with D possibly TRBD1 on 6 matching bases. CDR3 size: 14 residues. Trimming left V 4 bases short and J 6 bases short, with 16 bases between. Germline lookup yields CDR1 SGDLS and CDR2 YYNGEE. The DNA of the CDR3 is TGTGCCAGCAGCATCCCCGGGACAAGAAATGGCTACACCTTC. Translating it yields CASSIPGTRNGYTF.

In DNA, the CDR3 is TGCAGCGTTGATGTGGGACTAGCGGGTGGCAATGAGCAGTTCTTC. Translated: CSVDVGLAGGNEQFF. V and J are TRBV29-1 and TRBJ2-1; 12 nucleotides align to TRBD2. This CDR3 has 15 residues. CDR1 is SQVTM, CDR2 ANQGSEA, per germline. The V and J ends lost 3 bases and 6 bases, in that order; junction bases with no gene match: 6.

The rearrangement uses TRBV5-4 and TRBJ1-6, with D uncertain. Per germline, CDR1 SGHNT and CDR2 YYREEE (reference sequence). Deletions cut 4 bases from V and 6 bases from J, with 20 bases between. The CDR3 is 17 residues long. CDR3 sequence: CASSTRNAAAGNSPLHF. Written as DNA, the CDR3 is TGTGCCAGCAGCACCCGGAACGCGGCAGCGGGTAATTCACCCCTCCACTTT. The complete variable domain, with remaining parts taken from reference TRBV5-4 and TRBJ1-6, reads ETGVTQSPTHLIKTRGQQVTLRCSSQSGHNTVSWYQQALGQGPQFIFQYYREEENGRGNFPPRFSGLQFPNYSSELNVNALELDDSALYLCASSTRNAAAGNSPLHFGNGTRLTVT.

V gene TRBV5-4 combines with J gene TRBJ2-2, with D unresolved. Germline CDR1 and CDR2: SGHNT and YYREEE (reference sequence). The CDR3 runs 13 residues. Trimming pared 0 bases from V and 4 bases from J, leaving 4 bases between. The CDR3 sequence: CASSLGLTGELFF. The CDR3 DNA is TGTGCCAGCAGCTTGGGCCTCACCGGGGAGCTGTTTTTT.

This clone appeared once. The rearrangement uses TRBV18 and TRBJ2-5; no definite D call. The CDR3 covers 13 residues. Trimming removed 4 bases at V and 3 bases at J, with 9 bases between. Germline-derived CDR1 and CDR2 are KGHSH and LQKENI. The CDR3 coding sequence is TGTGCCAGCTCACTAGGGCGTGAAGAGACCCAGTACTTC. Translating it yields CASSLGREETQYF.

The chain couples TRBV18 to TRBJ1-2; D not resolved. The V end lost 3 bases, the J end lost 2 bases, and 13 bases lay between the germline ends. Germline lookup yields CDR1 KGHSH and CDR2 LQKENI. The CDR3 has 15 amino acids. The CDR3 here is CASSPELGVNYGYTF. DNA of the CDR3: TGTGCCAGCTCACCGGAGCTCGGCGTGAACTATGGCTACACCTTC.

The chain uses TRBV27 and TRBJ2-5; D perhaps matches TRBD1 (6 bases). This CDR3 region has 14 residues. In germline, CDR1 is MNHEY, CDR2 SMNVEV (reference sequence). Trimming left V 5 bases short and J 5 bases short, with 15 bases between. CDR3 region: CASSTYRVGETQYF. In DNA, the CDR3 is TGTGCCAGCAGTACCTACAGGGTGGGGGAGACCCAGTACTTC.

V gene TRBV5-1 combines with J gene TRBJ2-1; maybe TRBD2 (6 bases). The germline V gene encodes CDR1 SGHRS and CDR2 YFSETQ. The V end lost 6 bases, the J end lost 10 bases, and 23 bases lay between the germline ends. CDR3 length: 15 amino acids. The CDR3, as DNA: TGCGCCAGCACCGGGCCTGAGGCGGGGTTCGGGGAGCAGTTCTTC. It specifies CASTGPEAGFGEQFF. The whole variable domain, filled in from reference TRBV5-1 and TRBJ2-1, reads KAGVTQTPRYLIKTRGQQVTLSCSPISGHRSVSWYQQTPGQGLQFLFEYFSETQRNKGNFPGRFSGRQFSNSRSEMNVSTLELGDSALYLCASTGPEAGFGEQFFGPGTRLTVL.

This chain joins TRBV9 and TRBJ2-5; the D is unclear. V was clipped by 0 bases and J by 1 base, with 4 bases between them. Germline CDR1 reads SGDLS; CDR2 reads YYNGEE. The CDR3 consists of 13 residues. The CDR3 protein is CASSVGLQETQYF. The CDR3 nucleotides are TGTGCCAGCAGCGTAGGACTCCAAGAGACCCAGTACTTC.

The rearrangement uses TRBV29-1 and TRBJ1-2; TRBD1 aligns across 7 bases. V lost 3 bases to trimming and J lost 7 bases; unmatched junction nucleotides: 8. CDR1 is SQVTM, CDR2 ANQGSEA, per germline. The CDR3 has 13 residues. DNA for the CDR3: TGCAGCGTTGACCCGACAGGGTTCGGTGGCTACACCTTC. Translating it yields CSVDPTGFGGYTF.

The gene calls are TRBV5-1 and TRBJ1-2, with D unresolved. This CDR3 is built from 12 residues. CDR1 is SGHRS and CDR2 is YFSETQ in the germline V gene. The V gene lost 1 base and the J gene lost 6 bases, with 7 bases spanning the gap. CDR3 in DNA: TGCGCCAGCAGCTTGTTGGGGAATGGCTACACCTTC. This sequence encodes CASSLLGNGYTF.

The J gene is TRBJ2-1, the V gene TRBV24-1, with D possibly TRBD2 on 6 matching bases. The CDR3 runs to 13 residues. Germline assignment: CDR1 KGHDR and CDR2 SFDVKD. V was trimmed by 8 bases and J by 2 bases, leaving 9 bases between them. CDR3 bases: TGTGCCACCAATGGCGGGGCCTACAATGAGCAGTTCTTC. Protein sequence: CATNGGAYNEQFF.

This chain uses TRBV9 with TRBJ1-5; no clear D gene. The V end lost 0 bases, the J end lost 4 bases, and 8 bases lay between the germline ends. CDR1 and CDR2 from the germline V gene are SGDLS and YYNGEE. CDR3 size: 14 residues. The CDR3 sequence is CASSVAGGNQPQHF. The CDR3 DNA reads as TGTGCCAGCAGCGTAGCAGGTGGGAATCAGCCCCAGCATTTT.

This CDR3 is CASSLETTGPYGYTF. The CDR3 DNA sequence: TGTGCCAGCAGCTTAGAAACTACAGGGCCCTATGGCTACACCTTC. This chain connects TRBV7-2 to TRBJ1-2; TRBD1 is a possible D gene (6 bases). The length of the CDR3 is 15 residues. The germline V and J ends were trimmed by 1 base and 4 bases, with 13 bases remaining between them. Per the germline V gene, CDR1 is SGHTA and CDR2 is FQGNSA.

CDR3 in DNA: TGTGCCAGCAGTTCAGCCGGGACGGAGGGAGAAAAACTGTTTTTT. Its translation: CASSSAGTEGEKLFF. The chain employs TRBV28 and TRBJ1-4; TRBD1 is a possible D gene (5 bases). Germline V gene lookup returns CDR1 MDHEN and CDR2 SYDVKM. The V and J ends lost 4 bases and 8 bases respectively, with 17 bases between them. The CDR3 contains 15 residues.

The chain couples TRBV7-9 to TRBJ1-2; D gene uncertain. CDR1 is SEHNR, CDR2 FQNEAQ, per germline (reference sequence). This CDR3 contains 16 residues. Trimming stripped 0 bases from V and 4 bases from J, with 15 bases between. As DNA, the CDR3 is TGTGCCAGCAGCTTAGCGGGCGGGAGCGGTTCCTATGGCTACACCTTC. Its protein product is CASSLAGGSGSYGYTF.

The chain couples TRBV7-3 to TRBJ2-2; 13 bases map to TRBD2. Germline CDR1 is SGHTA and CDR2 is FQGTGA. There are 16 residues in the CDR3. V was pared by 2 bases and J by 6 bases, with 3 bases of the junction left unmatched. The CDR3 protein is CASSLGLAGVSGELFF. CDR3 DNA: TGTGCCAGCAGCTTAGGACTAGCGGGAGTGTCCGGGGAGCTGTTTTTT.

V and J are TRBV19 and TRBJ1-5, with 9 bases fitting TRBD1. The CDR3 is 15 residues long. Unmatched junction bases numbered 7, after V lost 6 bases and J lost 4 bases. Germline V gene data show CDR1 as LNHDA and CDR2 as SQIVND (reference sequence). In DNA, the CDR3 is TGTGCCAGTAGCGGACAGGGGTTAGGTAATCAGCCCCAGCATTTT. Residues: CASSGQGLGNQPQHF.

In regard to this clone: The sample holds other DNA sequences that translate to the same CDR3. V gene TRBV4-2 combines with J gene TRBJ1-2, with D maybe TRBD1 (5 bases). CDR1 and CDR2 from the germline V gene are LGHNA and YNFKEQ. The CDR3 length is 14 residues. V lost 1 base and J lost 2, with 8 bases in between. The CDR3 loop reads CASSQGDGNYGYTF. The CDR3 nucleotides are TGTGCCAGCAGCCAAGGGGACGGCAACTATGGCTACACCTTC.